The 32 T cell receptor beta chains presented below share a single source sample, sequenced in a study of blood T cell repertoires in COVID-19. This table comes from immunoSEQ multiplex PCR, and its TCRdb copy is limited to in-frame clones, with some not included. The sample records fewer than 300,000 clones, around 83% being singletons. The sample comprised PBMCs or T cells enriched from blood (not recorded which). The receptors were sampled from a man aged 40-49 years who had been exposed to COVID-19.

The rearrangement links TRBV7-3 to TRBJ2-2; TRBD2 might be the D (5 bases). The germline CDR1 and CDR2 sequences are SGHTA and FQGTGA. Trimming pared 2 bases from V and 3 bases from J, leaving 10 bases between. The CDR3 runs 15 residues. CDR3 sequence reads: CASSLPGIDTGELFF. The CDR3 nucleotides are TGTGCCAGCAGCTTACCCGGGATCGACACCGGGGAGCTGTTTTTT. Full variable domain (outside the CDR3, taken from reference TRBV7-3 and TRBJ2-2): GAGVSQTPSNKVTEKGKYVELRCDPISGHTALYWYRQSLGQGPEFLIYFQGTGAADDSGLPNDRFFAVRPEGSVSTLKIQRTERGDSAVYLCASSLPGIDTGELFFGEGSRLTVL.

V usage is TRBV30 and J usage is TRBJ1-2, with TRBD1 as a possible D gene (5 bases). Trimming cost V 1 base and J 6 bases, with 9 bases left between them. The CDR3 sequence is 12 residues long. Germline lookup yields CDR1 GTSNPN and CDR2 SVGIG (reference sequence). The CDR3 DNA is TGTGCCTGGAGTGCCGGGACTCATGGCTACACCTTC. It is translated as CAWSAGTHGYTF.

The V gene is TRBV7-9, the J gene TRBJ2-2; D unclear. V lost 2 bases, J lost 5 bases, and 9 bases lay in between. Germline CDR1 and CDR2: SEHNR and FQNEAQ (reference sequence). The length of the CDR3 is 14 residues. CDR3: CASSLLAATGELFF. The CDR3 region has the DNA TGTGCCAGCAGCTTATTGGCCGCAACCGGGGAGCTGTTTTTT.

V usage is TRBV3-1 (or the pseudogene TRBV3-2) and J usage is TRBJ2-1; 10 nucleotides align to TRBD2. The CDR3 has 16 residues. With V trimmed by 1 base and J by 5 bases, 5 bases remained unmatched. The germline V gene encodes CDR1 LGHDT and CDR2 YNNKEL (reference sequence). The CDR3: CASSQVYTSGNNEQFF. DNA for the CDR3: TGTGCCAGCAGCCAAGTCTATACTAGCGGGAACAATGAGCAGTTCTTC.

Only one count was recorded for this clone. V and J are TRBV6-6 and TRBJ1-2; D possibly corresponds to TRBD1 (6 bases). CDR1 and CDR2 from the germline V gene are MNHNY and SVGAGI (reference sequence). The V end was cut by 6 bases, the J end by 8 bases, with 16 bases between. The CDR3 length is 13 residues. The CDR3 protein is CASSLQGLEGYTF. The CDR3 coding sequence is TGTGCCAGCAGCCTCCAGGGGCTTGAAGGCTACACCTTC.

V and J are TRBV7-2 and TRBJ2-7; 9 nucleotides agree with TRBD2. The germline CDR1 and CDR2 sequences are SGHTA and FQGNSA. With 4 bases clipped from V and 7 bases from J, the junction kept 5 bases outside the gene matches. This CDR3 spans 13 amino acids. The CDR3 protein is CASSSSGMGEQYF. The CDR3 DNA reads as TGTGCCAGCAGCTCTAGCGGGATGGGTGAGCAGTACTTC.

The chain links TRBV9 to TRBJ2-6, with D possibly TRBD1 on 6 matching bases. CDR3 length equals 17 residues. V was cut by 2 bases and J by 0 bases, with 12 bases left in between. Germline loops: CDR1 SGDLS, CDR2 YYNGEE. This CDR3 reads CASSVVGANSGANVLTF. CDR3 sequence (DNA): TGTGCCAGCAGCGTTGTGGGGGCGAACTCTGGGGCCAACGTCCTGACTTTC.

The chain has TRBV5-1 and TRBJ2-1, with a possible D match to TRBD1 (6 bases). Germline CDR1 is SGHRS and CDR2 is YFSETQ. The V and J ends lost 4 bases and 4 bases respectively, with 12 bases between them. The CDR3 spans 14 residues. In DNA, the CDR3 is TGCGCCAGCAGCCGCACGGGACAATACAATGAGCAGTTCTTC. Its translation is CASSRTGQYNEQFF. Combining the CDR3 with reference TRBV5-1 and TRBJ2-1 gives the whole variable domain KAGVTQTPRYLIKTRGQQVTLSCSPISGHRSVSWYQQTPGQGLQFLFEYFSETQRNKGNFPGRFSGRQFSNSRSEMNVSTLELGDSALYLCASSRTGQYNEQFFGPGTRLTVL.

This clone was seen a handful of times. CDR3 protein: CASSEYRSKYEQYF. CDR3 nucleotides: TGTGCCAGCAGTGAATATCGCAGTAAATACGAGCAGTACTTC. The rearrangement joins TRBV25-1 to TRBJ2-7; D remains unclear. V lost 0 bases and J lost 4, with 10 bases in between. CDR1 and CDR2 from the germline V gene are MGHDK and SYGVNS. The CDR3 has 14 residues.

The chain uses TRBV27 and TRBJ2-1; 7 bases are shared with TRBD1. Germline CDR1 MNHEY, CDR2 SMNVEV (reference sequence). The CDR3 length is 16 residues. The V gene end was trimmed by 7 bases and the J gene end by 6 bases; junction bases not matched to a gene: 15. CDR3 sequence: CASKQGSLLWGNEQFF. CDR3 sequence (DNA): TGTGCCAGCAAACAGGGGTCCTTGCTTTGGGGCAATGAGCAGTTCTTC.

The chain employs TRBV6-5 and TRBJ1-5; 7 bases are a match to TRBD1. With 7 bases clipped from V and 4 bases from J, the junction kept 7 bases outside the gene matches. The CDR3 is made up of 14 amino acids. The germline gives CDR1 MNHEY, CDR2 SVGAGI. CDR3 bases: TGTGCCAGCAACTCGGGACAGTCAAATCAGCCCCAGCATTTT. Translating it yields CASNSGQSNQPQHF.

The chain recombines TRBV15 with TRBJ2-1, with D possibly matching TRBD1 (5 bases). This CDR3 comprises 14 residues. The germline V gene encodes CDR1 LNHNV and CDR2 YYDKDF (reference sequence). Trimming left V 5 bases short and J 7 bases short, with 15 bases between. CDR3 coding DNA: TGTGCCACCAGCGGCGATGATGGGGCAAATGAGCAGTTCTTC. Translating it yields CATSGDDGANEQFF.

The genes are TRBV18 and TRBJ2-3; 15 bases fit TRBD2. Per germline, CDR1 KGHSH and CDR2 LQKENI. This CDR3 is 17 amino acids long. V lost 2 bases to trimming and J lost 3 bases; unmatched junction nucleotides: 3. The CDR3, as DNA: TGTGCCAGCTCACCAAACGGACTAGCGGGAGGGACAGATACGCAGTATTTT. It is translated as CASSPNGLAGGTDTQYF. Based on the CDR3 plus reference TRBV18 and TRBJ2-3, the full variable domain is NAGVMQNPRHLVRRRGQEARLRCSPMKGHSHVYWYRQLPEEGLKFMVYLQKENIIDESGMPKERFSAEFPKEGPSILRIQQVVRGDSAAYFCASSPNGLAGGTDTQYFGPGTRLTVL.

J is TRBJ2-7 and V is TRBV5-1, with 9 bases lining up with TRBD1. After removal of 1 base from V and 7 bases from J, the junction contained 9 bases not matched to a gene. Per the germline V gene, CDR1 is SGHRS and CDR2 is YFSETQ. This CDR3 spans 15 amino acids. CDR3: CASSLRQDRGTEQYF. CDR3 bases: TGCGCCAGCAGCTTGCGGCAGGACAGGGGCACTGAGCAGTACTTC. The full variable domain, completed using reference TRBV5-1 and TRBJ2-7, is KAGVTQTPRYLIKTRGQQVTLSCSPISGHRSVSWYQQTPGQGLQFLFEYFSETQRNKGNFPGRFSGRQFSNSRSEMNVSTLELGDSALYLCASSLRQDRGTEQYFGPGTRLTVT.

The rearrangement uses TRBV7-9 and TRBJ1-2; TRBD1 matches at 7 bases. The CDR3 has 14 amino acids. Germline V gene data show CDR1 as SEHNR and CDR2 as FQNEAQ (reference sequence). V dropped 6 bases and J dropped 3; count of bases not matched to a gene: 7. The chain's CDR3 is CASRPGQIYYGYTF. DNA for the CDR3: TGTGCCAGCAGACCGGGACAGATCTACTATGGCTACACCTTC.

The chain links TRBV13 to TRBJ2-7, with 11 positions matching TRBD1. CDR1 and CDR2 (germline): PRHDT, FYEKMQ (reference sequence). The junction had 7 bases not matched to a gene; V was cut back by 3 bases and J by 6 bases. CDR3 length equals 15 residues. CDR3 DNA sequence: TGTGCCAGCAGCTTGTACGGGACAGGGGGTCGCGAGCAGTACTTC. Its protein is CASSLYGTGGREQYF. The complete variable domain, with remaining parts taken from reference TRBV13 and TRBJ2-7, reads AAGVIQSPRHLIKEKRETATLKCYPIPRHDTVYWYQQGPGQDPQFLISFYEKMQSDKGSIPDRFSAQQFSDYHSELNMSSLELGDSALYFCASSLYGTGGREQYFGPGTRLTVT.

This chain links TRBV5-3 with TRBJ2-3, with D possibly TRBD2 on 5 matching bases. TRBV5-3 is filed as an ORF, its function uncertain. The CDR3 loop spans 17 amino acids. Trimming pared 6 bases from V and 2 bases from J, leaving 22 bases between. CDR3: CARKGEPFGITTDTQYF. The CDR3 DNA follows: TGTGCCAGAAAGGGAGAACCGTTCGGGATCACCACAGATACGCAGTATTTT.

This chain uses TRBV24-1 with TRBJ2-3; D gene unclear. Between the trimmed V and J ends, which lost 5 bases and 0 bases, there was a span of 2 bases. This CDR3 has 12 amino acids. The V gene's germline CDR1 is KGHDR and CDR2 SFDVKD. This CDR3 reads CATSASTDTQYF. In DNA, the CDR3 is TGTGCCACCAGTGCTAGCACAGATACGCAGTATTTT.

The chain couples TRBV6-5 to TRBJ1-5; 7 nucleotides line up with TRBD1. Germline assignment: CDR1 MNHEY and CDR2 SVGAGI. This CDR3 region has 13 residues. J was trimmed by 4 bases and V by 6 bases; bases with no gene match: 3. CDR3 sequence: CASRPGQNQPQHF. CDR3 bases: TGTGCCAGCAGACCGGGACAGAATCAGCCCCAGCATTTT.

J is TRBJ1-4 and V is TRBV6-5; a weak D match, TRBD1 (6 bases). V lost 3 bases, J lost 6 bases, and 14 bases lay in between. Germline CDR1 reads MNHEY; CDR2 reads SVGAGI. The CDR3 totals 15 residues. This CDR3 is CASSYGGGRHEKLFF. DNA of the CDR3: TGTGCCAGCAGTTATGGCGGGGGGCGGCATGAAAAACTGTTTTTT.

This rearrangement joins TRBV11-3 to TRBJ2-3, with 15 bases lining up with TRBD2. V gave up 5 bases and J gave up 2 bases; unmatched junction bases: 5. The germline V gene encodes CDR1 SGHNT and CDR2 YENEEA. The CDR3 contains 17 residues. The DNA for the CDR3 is TGTGCCAGCAGCCCGGGGACTAGCGGGAGGACCACAGATACGCAGTATTTT. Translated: CASSPGTSGRTTDTQYF.

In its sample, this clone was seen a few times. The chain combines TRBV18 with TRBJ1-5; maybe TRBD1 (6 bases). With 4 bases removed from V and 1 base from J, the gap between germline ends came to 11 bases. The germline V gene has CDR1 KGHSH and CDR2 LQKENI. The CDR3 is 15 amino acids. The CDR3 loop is CASSLRGTSNQPQHF. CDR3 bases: TGTGCCAGCTCACTCAGGGGTACGAGCAATCAGCCCCAGCATTTT.

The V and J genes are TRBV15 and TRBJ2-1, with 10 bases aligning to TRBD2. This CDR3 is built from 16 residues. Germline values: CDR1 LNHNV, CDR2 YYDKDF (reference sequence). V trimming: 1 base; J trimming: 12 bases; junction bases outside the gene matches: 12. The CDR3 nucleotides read TGTGCCACCAGCAGAGCCGGGACTAGCGCCTTCGGGTTGCAGTTCTTC. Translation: CATSRAGTSAFGLQFF.

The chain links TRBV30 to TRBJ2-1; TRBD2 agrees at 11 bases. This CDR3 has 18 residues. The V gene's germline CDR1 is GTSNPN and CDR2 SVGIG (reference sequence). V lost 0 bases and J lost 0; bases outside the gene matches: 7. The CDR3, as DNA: TGTGCCTGGAGTGTAGCCGGGACTAGCGGCCCCTCCTACAATGAGCAGTTCTTC. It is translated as CAWSVAGTSGPSYNEQFF.

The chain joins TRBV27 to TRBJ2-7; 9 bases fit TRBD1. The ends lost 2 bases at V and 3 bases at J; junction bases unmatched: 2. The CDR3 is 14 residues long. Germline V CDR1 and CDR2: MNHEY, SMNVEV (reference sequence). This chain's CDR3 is CASSLLGQGYEQYF. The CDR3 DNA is TGTGCCAGCAGTTTACTGGGACAGGGCTACGAGCAGTACTTC.

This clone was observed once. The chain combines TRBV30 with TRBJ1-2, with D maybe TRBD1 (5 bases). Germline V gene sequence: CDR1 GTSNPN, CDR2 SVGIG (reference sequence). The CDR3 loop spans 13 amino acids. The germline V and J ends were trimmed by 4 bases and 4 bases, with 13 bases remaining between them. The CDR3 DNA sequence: TGTGCCTGGACCCCGGGGGGAGGCTATGGCTACACCTTC. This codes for CAWTPGGGYGYTF.

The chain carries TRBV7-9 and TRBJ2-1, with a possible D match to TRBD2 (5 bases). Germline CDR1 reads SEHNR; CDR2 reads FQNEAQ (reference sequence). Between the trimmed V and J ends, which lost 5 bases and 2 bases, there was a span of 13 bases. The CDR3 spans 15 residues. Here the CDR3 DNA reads TGTGCCAGCAGCCCCCCAGCGGCTGCCTACAATGAGCAGTTCTTC. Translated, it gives CASSPPAAAYNEQFF.

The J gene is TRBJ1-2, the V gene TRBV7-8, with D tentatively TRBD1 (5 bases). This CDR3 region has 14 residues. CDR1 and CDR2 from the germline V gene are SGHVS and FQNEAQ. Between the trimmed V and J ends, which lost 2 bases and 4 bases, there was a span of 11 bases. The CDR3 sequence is CASSLTPTVYGYTF. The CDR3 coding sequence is TGTGCCAGCAGCTTAACCCCGACAGTCTATGGCTACACCTTC.

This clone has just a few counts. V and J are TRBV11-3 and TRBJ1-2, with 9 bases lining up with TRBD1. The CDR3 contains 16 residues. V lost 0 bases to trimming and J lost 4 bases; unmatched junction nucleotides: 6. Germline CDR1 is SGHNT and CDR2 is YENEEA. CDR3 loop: CASSLDNRGLGYGYTF. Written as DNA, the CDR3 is TGTGCCAGCAGCTTAGACAACAGGGGGCTAGGCTATGGCTACACCTTC.

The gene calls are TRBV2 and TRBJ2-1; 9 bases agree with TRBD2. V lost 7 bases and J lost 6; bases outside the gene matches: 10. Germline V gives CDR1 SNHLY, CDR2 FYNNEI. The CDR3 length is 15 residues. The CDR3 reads CASNRLAAVSNEQFF. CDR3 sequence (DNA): TGTGCCAGCAATAGACTAGCGGCCGTAAGCAATGAGCAGTTCTTC. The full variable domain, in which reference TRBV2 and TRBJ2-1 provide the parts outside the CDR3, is EPEVTQTPSHQVTQMGQEVILRCVPISNHLYFYWYRQILGQKVEFLVSFYNNEISEKSEIFDDQFSVERPDGSNFTLKIRSTKLEDSAMYFCASNRLAAVSNEQFFGPGTRLTVL.

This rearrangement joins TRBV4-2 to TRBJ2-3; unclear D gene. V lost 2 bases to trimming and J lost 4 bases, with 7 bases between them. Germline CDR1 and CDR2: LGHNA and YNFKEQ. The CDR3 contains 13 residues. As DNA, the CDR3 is TGTGCCAGCAGCCAAAATATCGCAGATACGCAGTATTTT. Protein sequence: CASSQNIADTQYF.

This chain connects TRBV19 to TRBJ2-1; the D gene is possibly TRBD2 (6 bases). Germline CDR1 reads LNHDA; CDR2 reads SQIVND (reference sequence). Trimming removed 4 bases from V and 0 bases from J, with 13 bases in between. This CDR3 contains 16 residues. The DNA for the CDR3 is TGTGCCAGTAGTACCTGGGACGGGAGCTCCTACAATGAGCAGTTCTTC. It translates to CASSTWDGSSYNEQFF. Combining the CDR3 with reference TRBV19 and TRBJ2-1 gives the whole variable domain DGGITQSPKYLFRKEGQNVTLSCEQNLNHDAMYWYRQDPGQGLRLIYYSQIVNDFQKGDIAEGYSVSREKKESFPLTVTSAQKNPTAFYLCASSTWDGSSYNEQFFGPGTRLTVL.